The 17 T cell receptor beta chains in this list originate from one sample, sequenced in a study of graft-versus-host responses after intestinal transplantation. The method was immunoSEQ multiplex PCR; TCRdb's version includes in-frame clones alone and lacks a portion of them. The sample carries 85,000 to 100,000 clones, approximately 90% recorded once. These receptors' antigens are unknown. Sequences were derived from unstimulated CD4+ T cells sorted from spleen or lymph node cells, sampled before transplant. Source of these receptors: a human donor who was the organ donor for an intestinal transplant.

J is TRBJ1-1 and V is TRBV18, with D perhaps matching TRBD1 (6 bases). The ends were cut back, 5 bases at V and 3 bases at J, with 13 bases in the middle. Per germline, CDR1 KGHSH and CDR2 LQKENI. The CDR3 has 14 residues. The chain's CDR3 is CASSATGRDTEAFF. In nucleotides, the CDR3 is TGTGCCAGCTCAGCCACAGGGAGGGACACTGAAGCTTTCTTT.

The chain uses TRBV5-1 and TRBJ2-4; 7 bases map to TRBD1. V gave up 4 bases and J gave up 5 bases; unmatched junction bases: 9. The CDR3 is 15 residues long. Germline assignment: CDR1 SGHRS and CDR2 YFSETQ. The CDR3 DNA follows: TGCGCCAGCAGCACAAGGACAGGTTCACAAAACATTCAGTACTTC. The encoded protein is CASSTRTGSQNIQYF. Filled out from reference TRBV5-1 and TRBJ2-4, the complete variable domain reads KAGVTQTPRYLIKTRGQQVTLSCSPISGHRSVSWYQQTPGQGLQFLFEYFSETQRNKGNFPGRFSGRQFSNSRSEMNVSTLELGDSALYLCASSTRTGSQNIQYFGAGTRLSVL.

This chain connects TRBV11-3 to TRBJ2-2, with 8 positions matching TRBD2. The V gene end was trimmed by 2 bases and the J gene end by 1 base; junction bases not matched to a gene: 0. Germline values: CDR1 SGHNT, CDR2 YENEEA. The CDR3 sequence is 15 residues long. CDR3 sequence: CASSLLAGNTGELFF. The CDR3 DNA reads TGTGCCAGCAGCTTACTAGCGGGGAACACCGGGGAGCTGTTTTTT.

V and J are TRBV19 and TRBJ1-5; a possible D gene is TRBD1 (5 bases). Germline-derived CDR1 and CDR2 are LNHDA and SQIVND (reference sequence). The V gene lost 6 bases and the J gene lost 2 bases, with 17 bases spanning the gap. The CDR3 totals 16 residues. CDR3 amino acids: CASRVFSTGRNQPQHF. DNA for the CDR3: TGTGCCAGTAGAGTTTTCTCAACAGGCCGCAATCAGCCCCAGCATTTT.

The chain links TRBV5-1 to TRBJ2-7; 7 bases map to TRBD1. The CDR3 length is 13 residues. CDR1 SGHRS and CDR2 YFSETQ come from the germline V gene. V shed 7 bases, J shed 6 bases, and the junction held 10 bases outside the gene matches. The CDR3 loop is CASSDSTGTEQYF. For the CDR3, the DNA is TGCGCCAGCTCCGATTCGACAGGGACCGAGCAGTACTTC. The entire variable domain, with the rest obtained from reference TRBV5-1 and TRBJ2-7, is as follows: KAGVTQTPRYLIKTRGQQVTLSCSPISGHRSVSWYQQTPGQGLQFLFEYFSETQRNKGNFPGRFSGRQFSNSRSEMNVSTLELGDSALYLCASSDSTGTEQYFGPGTRLTVT.

The rearrangement uses TRBV6-5 and TRBJ1-5; D perhaps matches TRBD1 (5 bases). Trimming cost V 5 bases and J 8 bases, with 16 bases left between them. Germline V lookup: CDR1 MNHEY, CDR2 SVGAGI. The CDR3 is made up of 14 amino acids. The CDR3 DNA reads as TGTGCCAGCAGTGATGAAGCTCCGGGGGAGCCCCAGCATTTT. Its protein is CASSDEAPGEPQHF.

The CDR3 loop reads CASSLGWRGPYEQYF. CDR3 sequence (DNA): TGCGCCAGCAGCTTGGGATGGCGGGGGCCATACGAGCAGTACTTC. The chain employs TRBV5-1 and TRBJ2-7, with a tentative D call TRBD2 (7 bases). Germline lookup yields CDR1 SGHRS and CDR2 YFSETQ. Deletions cut 0 bases from V and 4 bases from J, with 14 bases between. The CDR3 loop spans 15 amino acids.

The chain has TRBV9 and TRBJ2-3; no reliable D call. The germline V and J ends were trimmed by 4 bases and 14 bases, with 20 bases remaining between them. Germline assignment: CDR1 SGDLS and CDR2 YYNGEE. The CDR3 loop spans 13 amino acids. CDR3 bases: TGTGCCAGCAGCACTCGCATCGGAACGACTCTGTATTTT. Encoded protein: CASSTRIGTTLYF.

V is TRBV27 and J is TRBJ1-5; D ambiguous. This CDR3 comprises 13 residues. Trimming pared 3 bases from V and 5 bases from J, leaving 8 bases between. CDR1 and CDR2 (germline): MNHEY, SMNVEV (reference sequence). The CDR3, as DNA: TGTGCCAGCAGTTTTTCGCCGGATCAGCCCCAGCATTTT. As protein: CASSFSPDQPQHF.

The V and J genes are TRBV5-1 and TRBJ1-3, with TRBD1 matching 10 bases. The CDR3 contains 15 residues. CDR1 is SGHRS, CDR2 YFSETQ, per germline. Germline trimming cut 5 bases from V and 2 bases from J; bases unmatched to any gene: 4. The CDR3 sequence: CASRSTGGTGNTIYF. For the CDR3, the DNA is TGCGCCAGCAGGTCGACAGGGGGCACTGGAAACACCATATATTTT. Variable domain in full (rest from reference TRBV5-1 and TRBJ1-3): KAGVTQTPRYLIKTRGQQVTLSCSPISGHRSVSWYQQTPGQGLQFLFEYFSETQRNKGNFPGRFSGRQFSNSRSEMNVSTLELGDSALYLCASRSTGGTGNTIYFGEGSWLTVV.

The rearrangement uses TRBV27 and TRBJ2-2; TRBD2 might be the D (6 bases). Germline-derived CDR1 and CDR2 are MNHEY and SMNVEV (reference sequence). CDR3 length equals 14 residues. Trimming stripped 6 bases from V and 5 bases from J, with 13 bases between. The CDR3 DNA is TGTGCCAGCAGGGTACAGGCGGGGACCGGGGAGCTGTTTTTT. Its protein is CASRVQAGTGELFF.

The chain employs TRBV10-2 and TRBJ2-7; D gene uncertain. Germline lookup yields CDR1 WSHSY and CDR2 SAAADI. This CDR3 has 14 residues. The ends were cut back, 4 bases at V and 4 bases at J, with 14 bases in the middle. The CDR3 region is CASSGPLERYEQYF. Here the CDR3 DNA reads TGCGCCAGCAGTGGGCCTCTAGAGAGATACGAGCAGTACTTC.

This clone was detected a few times. The chain combines TRBV5-6 with TRBJ1-3, with 11 bases matching TRBD1. Germline CDR1 SGHDT, CDR2 YYEEEE. The trim removed 4 bases at V and 0 bases at J, leaving 6 bases unmatched. The CDR3 contains 17 residues. CDR3: CASSADRGHFSGNTIYF. The DNA of the CDR3 is TGTGCCAGCAGCGCGGACAGGGGGCATTTCTCTGGAAACACCATATATTTT.

The rearrangement uses TRBV7-6 and TRBJ1-2; TRBD1 matches at 10 bases. J lost 6 bases, V lost 1 base, and 11 bases had no gene match. The CDR3 has 17 amino acids. Germline CDR1 is SGHVS and CDR2 is FNYEAQ. The CDR3 protein is CASSLVHKTGGADGYTF. CDR3 coding DNA: TGTGCCAGCAGCTTAGTCCATAAGACAGGGGGCGCGGATGGCTACACCTTC.

The chain has TRBV19 and TRBJ1-2, with 12 bases identical to TRBD1. Germline V CDR1 and CDR2: LNHDA, SQIVND (reference sequence). V lost 7 bases and J lost 7; bases outside the gene matches: 13. The CDR3 spans 16 residues. The chain's CDR3 is CASTLSLGQGAFGYTF. The CDR3 DNA follows: TGTGCCAGTACTCTAAGTCTGGGACAGGGGGCCTTTGGCTACACCTTC.

The rearrangement links TRBV21-1 to TRBJ1-6; the DNA was not compared with TRBD1, the D call given in the table. TRBV21-1 is flagged as a pseudogene. This CDR3 comprises 16 residues. The CDR3 coding sequence is TGTGCCAGCAGATCCACAGGGAGCTCCTATAATTCACCCCTCCACTTT. The encoded protein is CASRSTGSSYNSPLHF.

The rearrangement links TRBV18 to TRBJ2-5; D unclear. Trimming stripped 6 bases from V and 5 bases from J, with 10 bases between. The V gene's germline CDR1 is KGHSH and CDR2 LQKENI. The CDR3 extends over 12 amino acids. The CDR3 reads CASSLFRETQYF. The DNA of the CDR3 is TGTGCCAGCTCTTTATTCCGGGAGACCCAGTACTTC. Drawing the rest from reference TRBV18 and TRBJ2-5, the complete variable domain is NAGVMQNPRHLVRRRGQEARLRCSPMKGHSHVYWYRQLPEEGLKFMVYLQKENIIDESGMPKERFSAEFPKEGPSILRIQQVVRGDSAAYFCASSLFRETQYFGPGTRLLVL.